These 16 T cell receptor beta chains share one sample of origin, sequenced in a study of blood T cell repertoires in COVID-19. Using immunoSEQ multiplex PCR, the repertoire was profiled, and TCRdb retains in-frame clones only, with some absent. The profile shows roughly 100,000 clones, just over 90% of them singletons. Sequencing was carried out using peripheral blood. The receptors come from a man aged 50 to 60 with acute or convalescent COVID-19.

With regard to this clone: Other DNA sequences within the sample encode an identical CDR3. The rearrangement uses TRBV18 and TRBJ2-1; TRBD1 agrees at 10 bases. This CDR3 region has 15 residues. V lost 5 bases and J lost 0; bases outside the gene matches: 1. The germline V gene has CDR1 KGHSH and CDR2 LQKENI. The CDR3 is CASSRDRGSYNEQFF. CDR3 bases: TGTGCCAGCTCAAGGGACAGGGGCTCCTACAATGAGCAGTTCTTC.

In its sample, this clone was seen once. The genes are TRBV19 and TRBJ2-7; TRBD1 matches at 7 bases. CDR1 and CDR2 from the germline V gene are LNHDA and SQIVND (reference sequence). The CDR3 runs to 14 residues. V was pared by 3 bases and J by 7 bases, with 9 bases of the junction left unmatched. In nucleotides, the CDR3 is TGTGCCAGTAGTATCGGAGACAGGGTGTGGGAGCAGTACTTC. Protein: CASSIGDRVWEQYF.

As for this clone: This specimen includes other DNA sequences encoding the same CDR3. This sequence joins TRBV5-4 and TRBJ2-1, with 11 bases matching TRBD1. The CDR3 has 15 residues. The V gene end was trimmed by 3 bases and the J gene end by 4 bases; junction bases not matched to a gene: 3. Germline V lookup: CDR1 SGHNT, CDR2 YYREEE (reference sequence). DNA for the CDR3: TGTGCCAGCAGCTCCGGGACAGGGGGATACAATGAGCAGTTCTTC. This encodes CASSSGTGGYNEQFF.

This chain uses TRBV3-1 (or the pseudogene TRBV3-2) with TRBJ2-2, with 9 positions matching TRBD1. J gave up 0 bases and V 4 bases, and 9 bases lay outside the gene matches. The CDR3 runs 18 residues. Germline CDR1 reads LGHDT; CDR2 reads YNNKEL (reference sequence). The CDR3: CASSPPGQGPSNTGELFF. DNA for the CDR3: TGTGCCAGCAGCCCGCCAGGACAGGGGCCCTCGAACACCGGGGAGCTGTTTTTT.

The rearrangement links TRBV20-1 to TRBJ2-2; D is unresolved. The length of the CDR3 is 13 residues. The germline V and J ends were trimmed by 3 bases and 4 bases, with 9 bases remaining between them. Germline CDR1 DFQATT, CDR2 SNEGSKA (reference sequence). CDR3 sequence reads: CSASLVGTGELFF. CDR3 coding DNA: TGCAGTGCTAGTCTAGTGGGCACCGGGGAGCTGTTTTTT.

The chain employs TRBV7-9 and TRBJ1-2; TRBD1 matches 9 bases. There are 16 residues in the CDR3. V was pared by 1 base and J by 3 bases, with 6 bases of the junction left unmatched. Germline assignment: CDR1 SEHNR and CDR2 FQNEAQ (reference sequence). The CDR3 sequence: CASSLGDRENDYGYTF. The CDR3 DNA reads TGTGCCAGCAGCTTAGGGGACAGGGAAAATGACTATGGCTACACCTTC.

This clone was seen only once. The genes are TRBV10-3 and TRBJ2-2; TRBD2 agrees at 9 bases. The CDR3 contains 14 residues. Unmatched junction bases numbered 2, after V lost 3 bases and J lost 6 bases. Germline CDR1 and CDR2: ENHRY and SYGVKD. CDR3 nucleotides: TGTGCCATCAGTGAACGACTAGCGGCCGGGGAGCTGTTTTTT. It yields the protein CAISERLAAGELFF.

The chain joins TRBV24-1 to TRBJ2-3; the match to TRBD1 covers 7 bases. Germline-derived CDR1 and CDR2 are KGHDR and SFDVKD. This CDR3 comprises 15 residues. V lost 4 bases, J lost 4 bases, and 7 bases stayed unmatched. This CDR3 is CATSERQGTPDTQYF. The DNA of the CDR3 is TGTGCCACCAGTGAACGACAGGGTACTCCAGATACGCAGTATTTT.

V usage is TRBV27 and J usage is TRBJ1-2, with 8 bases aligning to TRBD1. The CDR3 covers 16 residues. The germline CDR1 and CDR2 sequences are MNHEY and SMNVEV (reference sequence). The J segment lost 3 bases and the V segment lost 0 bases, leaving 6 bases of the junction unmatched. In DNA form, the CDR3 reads TGTGCCAGCAGTTTATCGGGACAGGAGAGTTACTATGGCTACACCTTC. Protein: CASSLSGQESYYGYTF.

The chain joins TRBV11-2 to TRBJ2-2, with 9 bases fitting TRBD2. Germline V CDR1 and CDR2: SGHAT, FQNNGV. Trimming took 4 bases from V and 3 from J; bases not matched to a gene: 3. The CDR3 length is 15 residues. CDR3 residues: CASSSTSGYTGELFF. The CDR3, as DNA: TGTGCCAGCAGCTCGACTAGCGGATACACCGGGGAGCTGTTTTTT.

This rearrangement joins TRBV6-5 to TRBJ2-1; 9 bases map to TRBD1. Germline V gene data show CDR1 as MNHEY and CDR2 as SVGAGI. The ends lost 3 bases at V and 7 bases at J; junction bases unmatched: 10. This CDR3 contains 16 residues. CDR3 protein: CASSYLPGQGDNEQFF. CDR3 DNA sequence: TGTGCCAGCAGTTATTTACCGGGACAGGGTGATAATGAGCAGTTCTTC.

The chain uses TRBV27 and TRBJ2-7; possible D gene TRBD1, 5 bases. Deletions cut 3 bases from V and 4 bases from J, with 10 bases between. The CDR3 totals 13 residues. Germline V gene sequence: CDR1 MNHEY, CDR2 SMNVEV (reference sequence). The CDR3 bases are TGTGCCAGCAGTTTGACAGAGAGATACGAGCAGTACTTC. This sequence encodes CASSLTERYEQYF.

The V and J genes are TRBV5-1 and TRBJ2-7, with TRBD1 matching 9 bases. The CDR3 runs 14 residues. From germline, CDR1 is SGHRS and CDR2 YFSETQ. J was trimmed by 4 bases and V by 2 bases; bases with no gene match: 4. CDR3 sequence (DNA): TGCGCCAGCAGCTTTGCGGGACAGGGTTACGAGCAGTACTTC. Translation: CASSFAGQGYEQYF.

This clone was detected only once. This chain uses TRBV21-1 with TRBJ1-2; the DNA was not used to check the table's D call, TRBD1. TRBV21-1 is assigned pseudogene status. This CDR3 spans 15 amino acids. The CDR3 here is CASSKVAGVVYGYTF. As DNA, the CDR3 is TGTGCCAGCAGCAAAGTCGCAGGGGTTGTCTATGGCTACACCTTC.

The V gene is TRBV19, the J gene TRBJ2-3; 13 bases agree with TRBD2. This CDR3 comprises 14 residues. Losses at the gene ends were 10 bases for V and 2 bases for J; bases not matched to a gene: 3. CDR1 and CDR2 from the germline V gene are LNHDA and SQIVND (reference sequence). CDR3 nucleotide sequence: TGTGCCACCGGGACTAGCGGGAACACAGATACGCAGTATTTT. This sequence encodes CATGTSGNTDTQYF.

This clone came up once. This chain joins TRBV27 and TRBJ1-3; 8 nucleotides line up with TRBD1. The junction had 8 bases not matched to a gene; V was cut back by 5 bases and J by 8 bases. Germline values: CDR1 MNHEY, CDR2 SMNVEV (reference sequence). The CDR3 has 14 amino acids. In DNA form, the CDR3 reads TGTGCCAGCAGTCCCTTGGACAGGGCTCACACCATATATTTT. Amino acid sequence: CASSPLDRAHTIYF.